In its sample, the clone carrying this T cell receptor beta chain was seen a few times. V was trimmed by 0 bases and J by 3 bases, leaving 12 bases between them. CDR1 and CDR2 (germline): DFQATT, SNEGSKA (reference sequence). The CDR3 runs 15 residues. In TCRdb, the 5' RACE reads were re-called with MiXCR into one record per CDR3 protein. The repertoire has about 95,000 distinct CDR3 sequences, 7.5% to 10% of them found once; the top ten carry less than 9%. This sample stems from a study of spatial heterogeneity in lung cancer. The time point was: sample taken at primary tumor resection. No cell sorting; template was whole RNA from tumor, lung tissue or PBMC.

The sequencing here drew on PBMCs, taken at surgery. V usage is TRBV20-1 and J usage is TRBJ1-5, with a tentative D call TRBD1 (5 bases). This TCR came from a male donor with early-stage non-small cell lung cancer. This CDR3 reads CSARDEAGINQPQHF. Written as DNA, the CDR3 is TGCAGTGCTAGAGATGAGGCAGGGATCAATCAGCCCCAGCATTTT.